The clone carrying this TCR beta chain has more than one count but fewer than ten. The antigen is not known. The junction departs from the called germline gene at one end, perhaps through a read error. The data originate from a study of T cells in Graves' hyperthyroidism and ophthalmopathy. General study points: Blood also carried most thyroid clonotypes expanded above 0.001. Patients with ophthalmopathy were separated from those with stable hyperthyroidism by a 13 V-J model.

There were TCR beta CDR3 regions amplified from RNA transcripts. The study used the HTBI primer set for a first-round RT-PCR of the TCR CDR3. MiXCR was run by TCRdb on the multiplex PCR reads, yielding one entry per CDR3 protein. The repertoire includes about 500,000 distinct CDR3 sequences, 15% to 20% of them detected once, and approximately 32% sits in the top ten. The cohort's ophthalmopathy patients, a group with duration under 3 months, had a Clinical Activity Score of at least 3 and a NOSPECS grade of at least 4. Exclusion criteria comprised uncontrolled infection, other autoimmune disease, pregnancy or lactation. This TCR was sampled from a woman in her twenties or thirties with Graves' ophthalmopathy. The sequenced sample consisted of blood.

CDR3 bases: TGTGCCAGCAGCTTTATGAGCAATCGGCCCCAGCATTTT. Protein sequence: CASSFMSNRPQHF. This chain joins TRBV7-6 and TRBJ1-5; D not certain. This CDR3 spans 13 amino acids. Germline V gives CDR1 SGHVS, CDR2 FNYEAQ.